This entry lists 14 T cell receptor beta chains sequenced from one sample in a study of T cell clones after liver transplantation. Sequencing used immunoSEQ multiplex PCR; TCRdb keeps in-frame clones, though not all of them. The data contain 50,000 or so clones, over 65% of them singletons. This specimen was CD4+ T cells from blood, taken more than 52 months after liver transplant. The receptors stem from a human patient who received a liver transplant. Some T cells may be provided by the graft donor.

The rearrangement uses TRBV10-2 and TRBJ2-5, with 9 nucleotides matching TRBD2. From germline, CDR1 is WSHSY and CDR2 SAAADI. The V segment lost 0 bases and the J segment 0 bases; nucleotides outside the gene matches: 5. This CDR3 is 17 amino acids long. CDR3 residues: CASSESGLADYQETQYF. The CDR3 DNA is TGCGCCAGCAGTGAGTCGGGACTAGCTGACTACCAAGAGACCCAGTACTTC.

The J gene is TRBJ1-5, the V gene TRBV28; TRBD1 is a possible D gene (6 bases). V gave up 5 bases and J gave up 1 base, with 12 bases separating them. Germline V gives CDR1 MDHEN, CDR2 SYDVKM. CDR3 length: 15 residues. CDR3 DNA: TGTGCCAGCAGTCCAACACAGGGAAGCAATCAGCCCCAGCATTTT. Protein sequence: CASSPTQGSNQPQHF.

In DNA form, the CDR3 reads TGTGCCAGCAGTGTGACCTACGAGCAGTACTTC. Translating gives CASSVTYEQYF. This chain uses TRBV28 with TRBJ2-7, with D unclear. The length of the CDR3 is 11 residues. Per germline, CDR1 MDHEN and CDR2 SYDVKM. V was cut by 5 bases and J by 2 bases, with 4 bases left in between.

Only one count was recorded for this clone. The rearrangement uses TRBV6-4 and TRBJ2-3, with 7 bases identical to TRBD2. V shed 4 bases and J 8 bases; nucleotides not matched to a gene: 0. Germline lookup yields CDR1 MRHNA and CDR2 SNTAGT. The CDR3 sequence is 11 residues long. CDR3 protein: CASSAGGTQYF. CDR3 nucleotides: TGTGCCAGCAGTGCGGGGGGTACGCAGTATTTT.

The V gene is TRBV7-3, the J gene TRBJ2-2; D might be TRBD1 (5 bases). The CDR3 is 14 amino acids. Germline V gene lookup returns CDR1 SGHTA and CDR2 FQGTGA. V shed 6 bases and J shed 6 bases, with 14 bases lying between them. The CDR3 DNA sequence: TGTGCCAGCAGTCAGCAGGGTGTGGCCGGGGAGCTGTTTTTT. This gives the protein CASSQQGVAGELFF.

This clone occurred once. The chain links TRBV19 to TRBJ2-2; no clear D. This CDR3 region has 13 residues. V gave up 7 bases and J gave up 0 bases, with 6 bases separating them. Germline loops: CDR1 LNHDA, CDR2 SQIVND (reference sequence). CDR3 residues: CASKDTNTGELFF. Here the CDR3 DNA reads TGTGCCAGTAAAGATACGAACACCGGGGAGCTGTTTTTT.

This chain connects TRBV7-9 to TRBJ2-3, with 7 bases fitting TRBD1. The CDR3 totals 17 residues. Germline lookup yields CDR1 SEHNR and CDR2 FQNEAQ (reference sequence). V trimming: 3 bases; J trimming: 2 bases; junction bases outside the gene matches: 11. The CDR3 region is CASSFLRGQVVTDTQYF. CDR3 bases: TGTGCCAGCAGCTTCCTTCGTGGACAGGTTGTCACAGATACGCAGTATTTT.

J is TRBJ2-3 and V is TRBV5-1; D unresolved. CDR3 length equals 11 residues. V gave up 4 bases and J gave up 6 bases, with 6 bases separating them. The germline CDR1 and CDR2 sequences are SGHRS and YFSETQ. CDR3 residues: CASSERDTQYF. The DNA for the CDR3 is TGCGCCAGCAGCGAAAGGGATACGCAGTATTTT.

The chain is built from TRBV6-4 and TRBJ1-2; D is undetermined. Trimming took off 0 bases at V and 2 bases at J, with 4 bases between the two ends. Per germline, CDR1 MRHNA and CDR2 SNTAGT. The CDR3 has 13 residues. The chain's CDR3 is CASSDSTNYGYTF. The CDR3 DNA is TGTGCCAGCAGTGACTCGACAAACTATGGCTACACCTTC.

This rearrangement joins TRBV5-1 to TRBJ1-6; 9 nucleotides align to TRBD1. This CDR3 spans 14 amino acids. Losses at the gene ends were 4 bases for V and 9 bases for J; bases not matched to a gene: 5. CDR1 and CDR2 (germline): SGHRS, YFSETQ. The CDR3 is CASSPDRGGSPLHF. The CDR3 bases are TGCGCCAGCAGCCCGGACAGGGGCGGTTCACCCCTCCACTTT.

This chain connects TRBV28 to TRBJ2-7; D might be TRBD2 (5 bases). The CDR3 runs to 15 residues. Germline V gene data show CDR1 as MDHEN and CDR2 as SYDVKM. V lost 8 bases to trimming and J lost 3 bases, with 20 bases between them. CDR3 residues: CASGEMWGADYEQYF. In DNA form, the CDR3 reads TGTGCCAGCGGGGAGATGTGGGGTGCCGACTACGAGCAGTACTTC.

This chain joins TRBV30 and TRBJ2-3; 7 nucleotides agree with TRBD1. CDR1 GTSNPN and CDR2 SVGIG come from the germline V gene (reference sequence). This CDR3 comprises 13 residues. With 0 bases clipped from V and 6 bases from J, the junction kept 3 bases outside the gene matches. The CDR3 here is CAWSVQGSDTQYF. The CDR3 region has the DNA TGTGCCTGGAGTGTACAGGGGTCGGATACGCAGTATTTT.

CDR3 loop: CASSRGRTDTQYF. The CDR3 nucleotides read TGTGCCAGCTCGAGGGGGCGGACAGATACGCAGTATTTT. V usage is TRBV7-3 and J usage is TRBJ2-3; 7 bases match TRBD1. The CDR3 is 13 amino acids. J was trimmed by 3 bases and V by 8 bases; bases with no gene match: 5. Germline assignment: CDR1 SGHTA and CDR2 FQGTGA. Using reference TRBV7-3 and TRBJ2-3 for the parts outside the CDR3, the full variable domain is GAGVSQTPSNKVTEKGKYVELRCDPISGHTALYWYRQSLGQGPEFLIYFQGTGAADDSGLPNDRFFAVRPEGSVSTLKIQRTERGDSAVYLCASSRGRTDTQYFGPGTRLTVL.

The chain employs TRBV30 and TRBJ1-4; 9 bases line up with TRBD1. The ends lost 2 bases at V and 7 bases at J; junction bases unmatched: 5. The CDR3 spans 14 residues. Germline V gene data show CDR1 as GTSNPN and CDR2 as SVGIG (reference sequence). CDR3 sequence reads: CAWSPGQGFEKLFF. In nucleotides, the CDR3 is TGTGCCTGGAGTCCGGGACAGGGTTTTGAAAAACTGTTTTTT.